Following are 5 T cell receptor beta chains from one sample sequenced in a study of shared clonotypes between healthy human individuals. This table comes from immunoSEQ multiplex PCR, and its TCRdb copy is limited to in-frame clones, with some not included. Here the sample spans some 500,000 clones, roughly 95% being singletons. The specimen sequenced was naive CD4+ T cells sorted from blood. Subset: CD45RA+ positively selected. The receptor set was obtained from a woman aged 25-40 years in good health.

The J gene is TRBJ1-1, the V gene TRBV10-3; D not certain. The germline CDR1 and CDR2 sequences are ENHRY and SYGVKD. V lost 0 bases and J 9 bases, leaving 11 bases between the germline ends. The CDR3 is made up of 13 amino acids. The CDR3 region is CAISESEDAKAFF. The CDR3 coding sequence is TGTGCCATCAGTGAGTCAGAGGACGCTAAAGCTTTCTTT.

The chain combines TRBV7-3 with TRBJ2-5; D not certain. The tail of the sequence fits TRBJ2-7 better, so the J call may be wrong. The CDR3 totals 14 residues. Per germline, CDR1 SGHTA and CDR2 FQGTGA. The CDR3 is CASSLDPGPYEQYF. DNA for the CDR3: TGTGCCAGCAGCTTAGATCCAGGCCCCTACGAGCAGTACTTC.

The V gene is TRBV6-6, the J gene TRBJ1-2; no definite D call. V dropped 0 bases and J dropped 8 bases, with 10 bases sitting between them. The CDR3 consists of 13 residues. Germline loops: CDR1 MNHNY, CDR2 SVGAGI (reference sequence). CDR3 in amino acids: CASSYSTVRGYTF. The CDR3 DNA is TGTGCCAGCAGTTACTCAACAGTTCGGGGCTACACCTTC.

Here the CDR3 reads CASSLSGSGGELFF. The CDR3 DNA sequence: TGTGCCAGCAGCCTTAGCGGGAGCGGCGGGGAGCTGTTTTTT. J is TRBJ2-2 and V is TRBV7-9, with 9 bases matching TRBD2. The CDR3 covers 14 residues. Trimming took 5 bases from V and 7 from J; bases not matched to a gene: 5. CDR1 SEHNR and CDR2 FQNEAQ come from the germline V gene (reference sequence).

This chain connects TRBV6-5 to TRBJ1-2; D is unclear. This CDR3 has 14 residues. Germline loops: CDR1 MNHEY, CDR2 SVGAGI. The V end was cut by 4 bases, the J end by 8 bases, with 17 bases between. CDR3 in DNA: TGTGCCAGCAGTTCGCCGGGCCACCAGAGAGGCTACACCTTC. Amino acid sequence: CASSSPGHQRGYTF.